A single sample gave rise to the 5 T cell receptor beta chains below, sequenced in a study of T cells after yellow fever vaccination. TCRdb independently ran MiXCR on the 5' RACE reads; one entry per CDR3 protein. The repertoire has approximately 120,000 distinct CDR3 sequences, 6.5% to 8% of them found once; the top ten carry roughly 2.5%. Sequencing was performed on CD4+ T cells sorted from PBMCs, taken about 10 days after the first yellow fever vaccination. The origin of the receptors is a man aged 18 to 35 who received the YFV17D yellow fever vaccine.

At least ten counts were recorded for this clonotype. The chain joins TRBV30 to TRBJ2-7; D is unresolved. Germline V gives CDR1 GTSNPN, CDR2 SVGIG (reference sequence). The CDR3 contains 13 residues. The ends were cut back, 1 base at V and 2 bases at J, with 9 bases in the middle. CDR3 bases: TGTGCCTGGAGTGGTCTACTACCCTACGAGCAGTACTTC. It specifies CAWSGLLPYEQYF.

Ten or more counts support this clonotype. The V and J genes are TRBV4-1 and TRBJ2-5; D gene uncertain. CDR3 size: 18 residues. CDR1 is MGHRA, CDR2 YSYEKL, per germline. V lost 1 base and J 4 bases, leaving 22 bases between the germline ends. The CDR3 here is CASSQVNLGFQKGETQYF. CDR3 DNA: TGCGCCAGCAGCCAAGTCAATTTGGGGTTTCAGAAAGGAGAGACCCAGTACTTC.

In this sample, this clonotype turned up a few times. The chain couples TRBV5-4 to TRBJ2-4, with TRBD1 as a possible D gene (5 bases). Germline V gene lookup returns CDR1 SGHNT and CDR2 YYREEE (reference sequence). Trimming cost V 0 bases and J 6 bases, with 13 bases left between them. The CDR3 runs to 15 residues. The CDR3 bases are TGTGCCAGCAGCTTGGATGGGGCCATTGGAAACATTCAGTACTTC. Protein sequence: CASSLDGAIGNIQYF.

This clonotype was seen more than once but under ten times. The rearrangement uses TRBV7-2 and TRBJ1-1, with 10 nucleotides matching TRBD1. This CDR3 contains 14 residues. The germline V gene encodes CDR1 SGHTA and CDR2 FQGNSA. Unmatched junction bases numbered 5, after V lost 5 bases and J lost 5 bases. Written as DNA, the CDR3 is TGTGCCAGCAGCGTGACAGGGGGCCATACTGAAGCTTTCTTT. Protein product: CASSVTGGHTEAFF.

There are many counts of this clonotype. Here the CDR3 reads CASSEGLTPRTQYF. The CDR3 DNA follows: TGTGCCAGCAGTGAGGGTCTAACCCCCAGGACCCAGTACTTC. The chain links TRBV2 to TRBJ2-5; D call uncertain. Trimming left V 3 bases short and J 7 bases short, with 15 bases between. Germline values: CDR1 SNHLY, CDR2 FYNNEI. The CDR3 contains 14 residues.